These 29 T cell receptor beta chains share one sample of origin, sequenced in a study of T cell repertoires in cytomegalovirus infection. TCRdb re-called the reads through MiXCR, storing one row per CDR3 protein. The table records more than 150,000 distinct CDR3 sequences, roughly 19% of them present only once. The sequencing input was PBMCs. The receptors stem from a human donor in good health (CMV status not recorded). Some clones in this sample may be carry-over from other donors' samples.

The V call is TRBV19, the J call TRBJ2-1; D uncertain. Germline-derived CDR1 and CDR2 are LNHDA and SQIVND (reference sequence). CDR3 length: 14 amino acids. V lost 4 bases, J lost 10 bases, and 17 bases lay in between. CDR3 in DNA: TGTGCCAGTAGTACCCCCCACCCCCCGGAGGAGCAGTTCTTC. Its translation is CASSTPHPPEEQFF.

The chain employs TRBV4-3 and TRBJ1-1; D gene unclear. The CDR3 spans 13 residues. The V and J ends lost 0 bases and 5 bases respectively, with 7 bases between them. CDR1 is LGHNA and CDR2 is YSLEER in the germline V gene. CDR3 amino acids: CASSQDSWTEAFF. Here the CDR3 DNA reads TGCGCCAGCAGCCAAGATTCATGGACTGAAGCTTTCTTT.

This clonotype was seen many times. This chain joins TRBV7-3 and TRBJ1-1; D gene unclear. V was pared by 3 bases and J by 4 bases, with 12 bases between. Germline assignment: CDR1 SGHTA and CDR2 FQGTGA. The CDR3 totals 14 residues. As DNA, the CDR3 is TGTGCCAGCAGCTTCTCATCGGGAGTCACTGAAGCTTTCTTT. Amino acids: CASSFSSGVTEAFF. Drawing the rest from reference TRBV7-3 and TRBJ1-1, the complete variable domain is GAGVSQTPSNKVTEKGKYVELRCDPISGHTALYWYRQSLGQGPEFLIYFQGTGAADDSGLPNDRFFAVRPEGSVSTLKIQRTERGDSAVYLCASSFSSGVTEAFFGQGTRLTVV.

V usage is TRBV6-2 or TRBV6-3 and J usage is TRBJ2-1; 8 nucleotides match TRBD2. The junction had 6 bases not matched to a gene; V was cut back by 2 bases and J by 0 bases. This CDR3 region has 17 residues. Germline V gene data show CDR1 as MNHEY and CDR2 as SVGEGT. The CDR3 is CASSYTIAGSSYNEQFF. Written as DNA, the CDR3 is TGTGCCAGCAGTTACACTATAGCGGGAAGCTCCTACAATGAGCAGTTCTTC.

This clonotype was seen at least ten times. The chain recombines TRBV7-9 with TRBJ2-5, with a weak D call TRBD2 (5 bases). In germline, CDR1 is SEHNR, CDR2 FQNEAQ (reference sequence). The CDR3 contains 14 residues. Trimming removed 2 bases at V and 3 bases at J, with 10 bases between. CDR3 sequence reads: CASSLIVGEETQYF. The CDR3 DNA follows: TGTGCCAGCAGCTTAATAGTCGGGGAAGAGACCCAGTACTTC.

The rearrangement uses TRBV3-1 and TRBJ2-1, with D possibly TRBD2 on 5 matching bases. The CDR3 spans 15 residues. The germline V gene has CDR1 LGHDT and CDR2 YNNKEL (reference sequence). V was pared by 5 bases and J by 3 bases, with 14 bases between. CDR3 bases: TGTGCCAGCAGCTCCCGGGATTTGAGCTACAATGAGCAGTTCTTC. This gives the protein CASSSRDLSYNEQFF.

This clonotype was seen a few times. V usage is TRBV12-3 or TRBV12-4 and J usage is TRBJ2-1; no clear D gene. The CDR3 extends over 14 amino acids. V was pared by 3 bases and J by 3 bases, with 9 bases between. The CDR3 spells CASSFFAGYNEQFF. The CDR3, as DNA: TGTGCCAGCAGTTTTTTCGCAGGCTACAATGAGCAGTTCTTC.

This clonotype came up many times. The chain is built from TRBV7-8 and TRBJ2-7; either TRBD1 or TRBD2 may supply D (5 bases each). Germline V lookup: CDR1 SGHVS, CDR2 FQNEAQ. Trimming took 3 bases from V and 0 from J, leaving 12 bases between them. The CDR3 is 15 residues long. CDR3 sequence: CASSFQGTSSYEQYF. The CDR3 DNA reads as TGTGCCAGCAGCTTTCAGGGAACTAGCTCCTACGAGCAGTACTTC.

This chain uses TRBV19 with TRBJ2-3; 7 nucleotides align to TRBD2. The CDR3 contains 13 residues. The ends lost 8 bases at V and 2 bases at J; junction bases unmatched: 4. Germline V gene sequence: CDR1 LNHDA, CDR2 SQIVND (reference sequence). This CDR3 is CASSAGFTDTQYF. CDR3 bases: TGTGCCAGTTCAGCGGGATTCACAGATACGCAGTATTTT.

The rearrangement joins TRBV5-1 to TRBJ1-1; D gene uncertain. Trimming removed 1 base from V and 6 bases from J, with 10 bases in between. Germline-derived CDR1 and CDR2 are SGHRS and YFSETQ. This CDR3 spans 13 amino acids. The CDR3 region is CASSLYTYAEAFF. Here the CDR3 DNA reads TGCGCCAGCAGCTTGTACACCTACGCTGAAGCTTTCTTT.

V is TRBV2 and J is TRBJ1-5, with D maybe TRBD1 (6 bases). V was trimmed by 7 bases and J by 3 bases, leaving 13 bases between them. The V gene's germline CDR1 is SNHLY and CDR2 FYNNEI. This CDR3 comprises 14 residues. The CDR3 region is CASTLTGTNQPQHF. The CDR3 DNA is TGTGCCAGCACCTTGACAGGAACCAATCAGCCCCAGCATTTT.

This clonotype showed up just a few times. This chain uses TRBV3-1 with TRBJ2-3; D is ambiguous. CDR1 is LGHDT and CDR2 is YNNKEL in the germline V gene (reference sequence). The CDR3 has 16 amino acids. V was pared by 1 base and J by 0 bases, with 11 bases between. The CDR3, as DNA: TGTGCCAGCAGCCAAGGATTAAATCCTAGCACAGATACGCAGTATTTT. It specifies CASSQGLNPSTDTQYF.

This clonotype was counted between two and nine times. This CDR3 is CASSIATGGEGGFTEAFF. CDR3 sequence (DNA): TGTGCCAGTAGTATAGCGACTGGCGGCGAGGGGGGTTTCACTGAAGCTTTCTTT. The genes are TRBV19 and TRBJ1-1, with D tentatively TRBD1 (6 bases). This CDR3 comprises 18 residues. The germline V gene encodes CDR1 LNHDA and CDR2 SQIVND (reference sequence). Trimming removed 1 base at V and 4 bases at J, with 22 bases between.

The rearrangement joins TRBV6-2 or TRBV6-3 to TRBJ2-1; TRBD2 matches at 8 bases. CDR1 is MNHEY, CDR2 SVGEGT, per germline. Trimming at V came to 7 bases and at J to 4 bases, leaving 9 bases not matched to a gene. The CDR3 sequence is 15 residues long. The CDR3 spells CASTTSGKPYNEQFF. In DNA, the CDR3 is TGTGCCAGCACAACTAGCGGAAAGCCTTACAATGAGCAGTTCTTC.

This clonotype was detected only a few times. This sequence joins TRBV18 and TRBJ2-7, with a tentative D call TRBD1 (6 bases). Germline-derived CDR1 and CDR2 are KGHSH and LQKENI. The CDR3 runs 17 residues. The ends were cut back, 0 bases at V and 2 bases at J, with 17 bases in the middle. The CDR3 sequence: CASSPPNQGHVAYEQYF. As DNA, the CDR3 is TGTGCCAGCTCACCACCGAACCAGGGGCATGTGGCCTACGAGCAGTACTTC.

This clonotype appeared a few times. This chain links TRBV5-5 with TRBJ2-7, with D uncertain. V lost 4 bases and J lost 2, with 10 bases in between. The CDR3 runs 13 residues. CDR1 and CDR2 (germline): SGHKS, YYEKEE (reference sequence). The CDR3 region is CASSPGAAYEQYF. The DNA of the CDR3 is TGTGCCAGCAGCCCCGGCGCCGCCTACGAGCAGTACTTC.

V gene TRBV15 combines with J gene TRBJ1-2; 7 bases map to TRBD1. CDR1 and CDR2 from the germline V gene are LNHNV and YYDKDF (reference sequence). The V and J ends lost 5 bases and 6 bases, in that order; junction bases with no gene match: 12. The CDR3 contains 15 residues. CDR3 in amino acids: CATSAYKTGFNGYTF. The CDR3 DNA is TGTGCCACCAGCGCTTATAAGACAGGGTTTAATGGCTACACCTTC.

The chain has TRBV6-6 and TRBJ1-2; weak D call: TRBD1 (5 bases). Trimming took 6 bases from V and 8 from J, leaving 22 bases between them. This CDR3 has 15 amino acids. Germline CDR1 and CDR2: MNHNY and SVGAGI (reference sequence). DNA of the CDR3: TGTGCCAGCAGATTCTCGGGGGAGCAGGGCGACGGCTACACCTTC. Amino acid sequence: CASRFSGEQGDGYTF.

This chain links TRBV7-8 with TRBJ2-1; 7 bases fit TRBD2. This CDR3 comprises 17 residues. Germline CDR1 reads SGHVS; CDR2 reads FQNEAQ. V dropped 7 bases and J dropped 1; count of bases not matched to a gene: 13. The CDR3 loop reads CASTLGGGVVSYNEQFF. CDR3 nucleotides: TGTGCCAGCACTCTTGGGGGGGGGGTCGTTTCCTACAATGAGCAGTTCTTC.

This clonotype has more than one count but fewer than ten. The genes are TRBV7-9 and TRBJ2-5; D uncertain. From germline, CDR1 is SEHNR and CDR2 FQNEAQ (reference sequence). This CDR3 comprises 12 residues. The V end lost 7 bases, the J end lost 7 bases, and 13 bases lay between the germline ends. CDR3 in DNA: TGTGCCAGCACCGACCTTGCTGGGACCCAGTACTTC. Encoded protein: CASTDLAGTQYF.

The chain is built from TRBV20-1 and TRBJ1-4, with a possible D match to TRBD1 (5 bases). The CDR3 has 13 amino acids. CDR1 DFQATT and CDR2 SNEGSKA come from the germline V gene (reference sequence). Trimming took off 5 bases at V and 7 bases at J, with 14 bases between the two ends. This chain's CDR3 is CSAPGPSGEKLFF. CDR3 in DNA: TGCAGTGCTCCGGGGCCCTCGGGTGAAAAACTGTTTTTT.

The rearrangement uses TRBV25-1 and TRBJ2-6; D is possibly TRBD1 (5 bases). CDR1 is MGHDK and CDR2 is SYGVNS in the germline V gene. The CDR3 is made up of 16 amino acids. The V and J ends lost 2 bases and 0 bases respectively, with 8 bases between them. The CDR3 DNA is TGTGCCAGCAGTGAACCCCAGGGCTCTGGGGCCAACGTCCTGACTTTC. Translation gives CASSEPQGSGANVLTF.

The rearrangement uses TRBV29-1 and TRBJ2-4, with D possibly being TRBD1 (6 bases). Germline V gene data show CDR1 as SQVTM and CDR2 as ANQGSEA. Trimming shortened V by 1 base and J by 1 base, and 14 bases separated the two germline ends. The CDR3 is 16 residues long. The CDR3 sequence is CSVEGMAGDAKNIQYF. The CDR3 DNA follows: TGCAGCGTTGAAGGTATGGCAGGGGATGCCAAAAACATTCAGTACTTC.

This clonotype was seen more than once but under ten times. The CDR3 protein is CSARRLRDRDHEQYF. CDR3 DNA sequence: TGCAGTGCTAGACGCCTCCGGGACAGGGACCACGAGCAGTACTTC. The chain links TRBV20-1 to TRBJ2-7; TRBD1 matches at 9 bases. Germline V gene lookup returns CDR1 DFQATT and CDR2 SNEGSKA (reference sequence). Losses at the gene ends were 2 bases for V and 5 bases for J; bases not matched to a gene: 10. CDR3 length equals 15 residues.

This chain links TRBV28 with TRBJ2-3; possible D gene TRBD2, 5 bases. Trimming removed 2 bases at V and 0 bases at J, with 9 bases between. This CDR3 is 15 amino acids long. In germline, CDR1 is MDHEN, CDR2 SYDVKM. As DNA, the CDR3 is TGTGCCAGCAGTTTACCGGGAAAAAGCACAGATACGCAGTATTTT. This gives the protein CASSLPGKSTDTQYF.

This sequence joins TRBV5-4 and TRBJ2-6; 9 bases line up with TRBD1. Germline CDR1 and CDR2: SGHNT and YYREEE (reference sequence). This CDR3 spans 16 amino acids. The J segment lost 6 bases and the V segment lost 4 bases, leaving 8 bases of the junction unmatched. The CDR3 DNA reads TGTGCCAGCAGCCCGGGACAGGGAAGGGAGGCCAACGTCCTGACTTTC. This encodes CASSPGQGREANVLTF. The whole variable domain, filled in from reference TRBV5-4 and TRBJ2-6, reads ETGVTQSPTHLIKTRGQQVTLRCSSQSGHNTVSWYQQALGQGPQFIFQYYREEENGRGNFPPRFSGLQFPNYSSELNVNALELDDSALYLCASSPGQGREANVLTFGAGSRLTVL.

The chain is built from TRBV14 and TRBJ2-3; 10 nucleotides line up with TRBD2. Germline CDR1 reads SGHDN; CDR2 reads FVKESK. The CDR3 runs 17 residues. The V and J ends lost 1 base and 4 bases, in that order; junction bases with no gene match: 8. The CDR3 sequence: CASSQATSGVGPDTQYF. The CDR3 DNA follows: TGTGCCAGCAGCCAAGCCACTAGCGGGGTCGGCCCAGATACGCAGTATTTT.

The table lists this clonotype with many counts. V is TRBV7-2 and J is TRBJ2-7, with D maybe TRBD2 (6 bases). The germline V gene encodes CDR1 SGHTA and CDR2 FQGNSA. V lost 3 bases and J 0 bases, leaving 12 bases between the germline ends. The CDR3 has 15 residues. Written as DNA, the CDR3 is TGTGCCAGCAGCTTGGGACTTTCTAGCTCCTACGAGCAGTACTTC. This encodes CASSLGLSSSYEQYF.

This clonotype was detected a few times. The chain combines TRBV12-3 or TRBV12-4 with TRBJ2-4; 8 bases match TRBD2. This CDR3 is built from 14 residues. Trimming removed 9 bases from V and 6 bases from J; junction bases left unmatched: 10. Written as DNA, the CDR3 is TGTGCCAGTCAAGGGCGACTAGCGACAAACATTCAGTACTTC. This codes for CASQGRLATNIQYF.